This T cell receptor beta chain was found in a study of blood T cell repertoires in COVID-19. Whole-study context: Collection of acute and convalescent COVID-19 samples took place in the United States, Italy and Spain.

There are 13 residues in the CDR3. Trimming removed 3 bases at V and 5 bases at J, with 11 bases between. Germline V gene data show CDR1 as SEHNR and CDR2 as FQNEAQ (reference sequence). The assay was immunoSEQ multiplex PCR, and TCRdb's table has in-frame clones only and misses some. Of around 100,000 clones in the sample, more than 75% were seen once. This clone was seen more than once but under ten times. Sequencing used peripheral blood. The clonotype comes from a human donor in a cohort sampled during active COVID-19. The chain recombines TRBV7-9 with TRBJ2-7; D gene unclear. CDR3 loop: CASSLVRVDEQYF. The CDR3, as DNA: TGTGCCAGCAGCTTGGTTCGGGTCGACGAGCAGTACTTC. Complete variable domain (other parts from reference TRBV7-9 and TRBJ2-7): DTGVSQNPRHKITKRGQNVTFRCDPISEHNRLYWYRQTLGQGPEFLTYFQNEAQLEKSRLLSDRFSAERPKGSFSTLEIQRTEQGDSAMYLCASSLVRVDEQYFGPGTRLTVT.